What follows are 20 T cell receptor beta chains derived from one specimen sequenced in a study of tumor-infiltrating lymphocytes in primary liver carcinoma. The input was about 500 ng total RNA; TCR beta cDNA was made from it with a constant-region primer. Modified slightly, ARM-PCR produced TCR beta libraries over three nested multiplex PCR rounds. The first two PCR rounds, roughly 10 cycles each, used TRBV1-TRBV30 forward primers and a C-beta reverse primer. TCRdb used MiXCR to reprocess the multiplex PCR reads, holding one entry per CDR3 protein. This table holds about 180,000 distinct CDR3 sequences, about 60% found once. For blood RNA, unsorted whole blood served as the source, and germline DNA was extracted too. Sequencing used peripheral blood. These receptors originate from a man in his forties or fifties with primary liver carcinoma and hepatitis B virus infection.

The J gene is TRBJ1-3, the V gene TRBV29-1, with D maybe TRBD1 (6 bases). The CDR3 totals 16 residues. Trimming removed 6 bases from V and 2 bases from J, with 20 bases in between. CDR1 is SQVTM, CDR2 ANQGSEA, per germline. Written as DNA, the CDR3 is TGCAGCGTACGCAGTCAAACAGGGAATGCTGGAAACACCATATATTTT. Its protein is CSVRSQTGNAGNTIYF. The full variable domain, rest sourced from reference TRBV29-1 and TRBJ1-3, is SAVISQKPSRDICQRGTSLTIQCQVDSQVTMMFWYRQQPGQSLTLIATANQGSEATYESGFVIDKFPISRPNLTFSTLTVSNMSPEDSSIYLCSVRSQTGNAGNTIYFGEGSWLTVV.

The genes are TRBV6-1 and TRBJ2-1, with 11 bases that match TRBD2. V gave up 6 bases and J gave up 8 bases; unmatched junction bases: 12. The germline CDR1 and CDR2 sequences are MNHNS and SASEGT. CDR3 length: 16 residues. CDR3 bases: TGTGCCAGCAGGGCCCAACTAGCGGGAGTGGGCGATGAGCAGTTCTTC. Protein: CASRAQLAGVGDEQFF.

V and J are TRBV10-3 and TRBJ2-2; tentatively, D is TRBD1 (6 bases). Trimming took 0 bases from V and 7 from J, leaving 15 bases between them. Germline V gene sequence: CDR1 ENHRY, CDR2 SYGVKD. The CDR3 length is 16 residues. The CDR3 here is CAISESDRRDIGELFF. The CDR3 region has the DNA TGTGCCATCAGTGAGTCCGACAGGCGCGATATCGGGGAGCTGTTTTTT.

This clonotype was picked up one time. Being one base from a much bigger clone, this may be a read error. The chain carries TRBV11-2 and TRBJ2-1; 7 positions match TRBD1. CDR3 length: 14 amino acids. Germline-derived CDR1 and CDR2 are SGHAT and FQNNGV. The V gene end was trimmed by 9 bases and the J gene end by 5 bases; junction bases not matched to a gene: 10. The CDR3, as DNA: TGTGCCAGGACCCTAAATACAGGGGACAATGAGCAGTTCTTC. It translates to CARTLNTGDNEQFF.

This clonotype was observed a handful of times. V and J are TRBV5-1 and TRBJ2-7; D may be TRBD2 (6 bases). Per the germline V gene, CDR1 is SGHRS and CDR2 is YFSETQ. Trimming shortened V by 5 bases and J by 0 bases, and 12 bases separated the two germline ends. CDR3 length equals 14 residues. This CDR3 reads CASSPGVGSYEQYF. The CDR3 DNA sequence: TGCGCCAGCAGTCCGGGGGTGGGCTCCTACGAGCAGTACTTC.

The rearrangement links TRBV11-2 to TRBJ2-7; TRBD1 matches at 8 bases. V was pared by 5 bases and J by 3 bases, with 9 bases of the junction left unmatched. CDR3 size: 15 residues. CDR1 and CDR2 from the germline V gene are SGHAT and FQNNGV. As DNA, the CDR3 is TGTGCCAGCAGCCTTACCGGGACAGGTCACTACGAGCAGTACTTC. As protein: CASSLTGTGHYEQYF.

The sample holds a few counts of this clonotype. The chain carries TRBV10-1 and TRBJ2-2; 7 bases are shared with TRBD2. Losses at the gene ends were 3 bases for V and 1 base for J; bases not matched to a gene: 11. Germline CDR1 is WNHNN and CDR2 is SYGVQD (reference sequence). This CDR3 is 18 amino acids long. The CDR3 nucleotides are TGCGCCAGCAGTGACAGACCCGGGACTATAGTGAACACCGGGGAGCTGTTTTTT. Translating gives CASSDRPGTIVNTGELFF.

This clonotype was counted many times. This chain uses TRBV11-2 with TRBJ2-1, with 7 bases identical to TRBD2. Germline V gives CDR1 SGHAT, CDR2 FQNNGV. The CDR3 has 16 residues. Unmatched junction bases numbered 11, after V lost 2 bases and J lost 7 bases. In DNA, the CDR3 is TGTGCCAGCAGCTTAAAGGCTAGCGGAGTGTTGAATGAGCAGTTCTTC. Protein sequence: CASSLKASGVLNEQFF.

Notes on this clonotype: Mismatch with germline at one junction end may stem from a read error. The chain employs TRBV12-3 or TRBV12-4 and TRBJ2-3, with D maybe TRBD2 (5 bases). The CDR3 is made up of 15 amino acids. The CDR3 is CVSSLEGTGRRTQYF. In DNA, the CDR3 is TGTGTCAGCAGCCTTGAGGGTACGGGGAGACGTACGCAGTATTTT.

The sample holds a few counts of this clonotype. This rearrangement joins TRBV4-1 to TRBJ2-3; D gene ambiguous. V dropped 0 bases and J dropped 4 bases, with 8 bases sitting between them. Germline values: CDR1 MGHRA, CDR2 YSYEKL. CDR3 length equals 14 residues. The CDR3 DNA reads TGCGCCAGCAGCCAAGATGGCAGTCCAGATACGCAGTATTTT. The encoded protein is CASSQDGSPDTQYF.

Notes on this clonotype: Possible read error: a much larger clone is one base away. This chain links TRBV11-2 with TRBJ2-7, with TRBD2 matching over 7 bases. The CDR3 loop spans 13 amino acids. The ends lost 5 bases at V and 5 bases at J; junction bases unmatched: 6. The germline V gene encodes CDR1 SGHAT and CDR2 FQNNGV. CDR3 DNA: TGTGCCAGCAGCCTAGGACGGGGGGACGAGCAGTACTTC. Amino acids: CASSLGRGDEQYF. The variable domain in full, completed from reference TRBV11-2 and TRBJ2-7, reads EAGVAQSPRYKIIEKRQSVAFWCNPISGHATLYWYQQILGQGPKLLIQFQNNGVVDDSQLPKDRFSAERLKGVDSTLKIQPAKLEDSAVYLCASSLGRGDEQYFGPGTRLTVT.

On this clonotype: This CDR3 is missing its conserved last phenylalanine or tryptophan, likely due to a read error. The DNA is left out, because the CDR3 cannot be placed on it with certainty; the CDR3 is given as TCRdb lists it. This sequence joins TRBV12-3 or TRBV12-4 and TRBJ1-4; TRBD1 was called by the table and not checked on the DNA. Both ends counted, the CDR3 spans 13 residues. The CDR3 loop reads CASSPIQGEKLVI.

This clonotype has a handful of counts. The chain is built from TRBV25-1 and TRBJ2-1; 10 positions match TRBD1. The J segment lost 4 bases and the V segment lost 4 bases, leaving 10 bases of the junction unmatched. Germline V gene lookup returns CDR1 MGHDK and CDR2 SYGVNS. The length of the CDR3 is 17 residues. Written as DNA, the CDR3 is TGTGCCAGCAGTGGCCCCGGGACAGGGGTGGGATACAATGAGCAGTTCTTC. Translating it yields CASSGPGTGVGYNEQFF.

The rearrangement uses TRBV7-9 and TRBJ2-1; unclear D gene. V was trimmed by 3 bases and J by 2 bases, leaving 11 bases between them. CDR1 and CDR2 from the germline V gene are SEHNR and FQNEAQ (reference sequence). This CDR3 has 15 residues. The CDR3 DNA reads TGTGCCAGCAGCTTGATATCTCAAACCTACAATGAGCAGTTCTTC. Its protein is CASSLISQTYNEQFF.

A remark on this clonotype: A much more abundant neighbour one base away suggests this may be a read error. V is TRBV6-2 or TRBV6-3 and J is TRBJ2-7; 7 bases align to TRBD1. Germline V gene data show CDR1 as MNHEY and CDR2 as SVGEGT. After removal of 6 bases from V and 5 bases from J, the junction contained 13 bases not matched to a gene. The CDR3 consists of 15 residues. The CDR3 is CASSSPGQRDDEQYF. The DNA for the CDR3 is TGTGCCAGCAGCTCCCCGGGACAGAGGGACGACGAGCAGTACTTC.

Concerning this clonotype: At one end the junction does not follow the germline gene, possibly because of a read error. V is TRBV28 and J is TRBJ2-7, with D perhaps matching TRBD1 (6 bases). Per germline, CDR1 MDHEN and CDR2 SYDVKM. The CDR3 contains 15 residues. CDR3 sequence reads: CASSFSAGVFYEQHF. The CDR3 nucleotides are TGTGCCAGCAGTTTCTCGGCAGGGGTATTCTACGAGCAGCACTTC.

The J gene is TRBJ2-3, the V gene TRBV29-1, with D perhaps TRBD2 (5 bases). Trimming removed 8 bases at V and 5 bases at J, with 23 bases between. Germline CDR1 SQVTM, CDR2 ANQGSEA. This CDR3 is 15 amino acids long. The CDR3 spells CSIGSGLLGIDTQYF. The CDR3 DNA sequence: TGCAGCATTGGAAGCGGTCTGCTAGGAATAGATACGCAGTATTTT.

The gene calls are TRBV7-9 and TRBJ1-4, with D unresolved. This CDR3 is 16 amino acids long. Germline CDR1 SEHNR, CDR2 FQNEAQ (reference sequence). V lost 4 bases, J lost 0 bases, and 12 bases lay in between. DNA for the CDR3: TGTGCCAGCAGCTCCCTACCGACTTCAACTAATGAAAAACTGTTTTTT. Its translation is CASSSLPTSTNEKLFF.

The gene calls are TRBV28 and TRBJ1-6, with D possibly TRBD1 on 5 matching bases. The CDR3 is 15 amino acids. CDR1 and CDR2 (germline): MDHEN, SYDVKM. Trimming pared 3 bases from V and 5 bases from J, leaving 11 bases between. CDR3 sequence reads: CASSLTRGDNSPLHF. Written as DNA, the CDR3 is TGTGCCAGCAGTTTGACTAGGGGTGATAATTCACCCCTCCACTTT.

Comments on this clonotype: Since the CDR3 does not end with the conserved phenylalanine or tryptophan, this likely comes from a read error. The limits of the CDR3 on the DNA are not certain, so only TCRdb's listed CDR3 is given. The CDR3 protein is CASSFGETQYL. V and J are TRBV7-9 and TRBJ2-5. Germline lookup yields CDR1 SEHNR and CDR2 FQNEAQ (reference sequence). Including both end residues, the CDR3 is 11 amino acids long.